These T cell receptor beta chains were read from a single sample in a study of blood T cell repertoires in COVID-19. Sequencing was performed with immunoSEQ multiplex PCR; in TCRdb, only in-frame clones are kept and a portion is missing. The sample records some 260,000 clones, roughly 91% being singletons. Sequencing was performed on peripheral blood. Receptors originate from a woman between 40 and 55 years old who had recovered from COVID-19. CDR3s include the opening cysteine and the closing phenylalanine or tryptophan. A D gene is named only where the DNA matches it firmly. Size tells how often a clone was seen (once, few, many) or the class of an expanded clone, and some rows leave it out.

j_call v_call d_call clone_size cdr3_aa cdr3_nt
TRBJ1-4 TRBV6-5 TRBD1 NA CASSQDWTGEGKLFF TGTGCCAGCAGCCAAGATTGGACAGGGGAGGGAAAACTGTTTTTT
TRBJ2-3 TRBV14 NA NA CASSQGPRGALGTQYF TGTGCCAGCAGCCAAGGCCCCCGCGGCGCCCTAGGTACGCAGTATTTT
TRBJ2-1 TRBV6-2/TRBV6-3 NA NA CASSYATRNNEQFF TGTGCCAGCAGTTACGCGACTAGGAACAATGAGCAGTTCTTC
TRBJ1-1 TRBV25-1 NA NA CASIQTGILPKEAFF TGTGCCAGTATCCAAACAGGGATTTTGCCGAAAGAAGCTTTCTTT
TRBJ1-4 TRBV7-6 TRBD1 NA CASTPGRGRTNEKLFF TGTGCCAGCACCCCCGGCAGGGGGCGGACTAATGAAAAACTGTTTTTT
TRBJ1-4 TRBV5-1 NA NA CASSLSPGGTNEKLFF TGCGCCAGCAGCTTGTCCCCTGGGGGGACTAATGAAAAACTGTTTTTT
TRBJ2-1 TRBV29-1 NA once CSVGQHNEQFF TGCAGCGTAGGACAGCACAATGAGCAGTTCTTC
TRBJ2-3 TRBV29-1 NA NA CSVEWPSGTDTQYF TGCAGCGTTGAATGGCCTAGCGGCACAGATACGCAGTATTTT
TRBJ1-4 TRBV5-4 NA few CATGTRRNEKLFF TGTGCCACCGGGACACGCCGTAATGAAAAACTGTTTTTT
TRBJ1-4 TRBV4-1 NA once CASSQGVGLGEKLFF TGCGCCAGCAGCCAAGGGGTGGGGCTGGGGGAAAAACTGTTTTTT
TRBJ2-3 TRBV4-1 TRBD1 NA CASSQETGGGSTDTQYF TGCGCCAGCAGCCAAGAGACAGGGGGCGGAAGCACAGATACGCAGTATTTT
TRBJ2-1 TRBV9 TRBD2 NA CASSGFTSGENEQFF TGTGCCAGCAGCGGGTTTACTAGCGGCGAAAATGAGCAGTTCTTC